A selection of T cell receptor beta chains follows, all from one sample in a study of blood T cell repertoires in COVID-19. Repertoires were generated with immunoSEQ multiplex PCR, while TCRdb's copy carries only in-frame clones and drops some. The sample has about 66,000 clones, around 82% seen once. Sequencing was done on a sample of peripheral blood. The receptors originated from a man aged 55 to 70 with acute or convalescent COVID-19. Each CDR3 is given with its conserved first and last residue. The order of the fields is D gene, J gene, clone size, V gene, CDR3 DNA, CDR3 protein. A D gene is named only where the DNA matches it firmly. Size is omitted from some rows. Given values are once, few, many or a class for expanded clones.

D gene: TRBD2; J gene: TRBJ2-5; clone size: -; V gene: TRBV6-2/TRBV6-3; CDR3 DNA: TGTGCCAGCAGTTCAGAGAGCGGGGGCCCGCCGGATCGCGAGACCCAGTACTTC; CDR3 protein: CASSSESGGPPDRETQYF
D gene: TRBD1; J gene: TRBJ1-1; clone size: -; V gene: TRBV19; CDR3 DNA: TGTGCCAGTAGTATCGACAGGGATACTGAAGCTTTCTTT; CDR3 protein: CASSIDRDTEAFF
D gene: TRBD1; J gene: TRBJ1-4; clone size: -; V gene: TRBV18; CDR3 DNA: TGTGCCAGCTCAGGCGCTCCGGGACAGACTAATGAAAAACTGTTTTTT; CDR3 protein: CASSGAPGQTNEKLFF
D gene: TRBD2; J gene: TRBJ2-1; clone size: -; V gene: TRBV2; CDR3 DNA: TGTGCCAGCAGTCCTAGGACTAGCGGGGGGGGTAAGAATGAGCAGTTCTTC; CDR3 protein: CASSPRTSGGGKNEQFF
D gene: -; J gene: TRBJ1-6; clone size: -; V gene: TRBV7-8; CDR3 DNA: TGTGCCAGCAGCTTAGTGGCGGGAACTAATTCACCCCTCCACTTT; CDR3 protein: CASSLVAGTNSPLHF
D gene: TRBD1; J gene: TRBJ1-3; clone size: -; V gene: TRBV7-6; CDR3 DNA: TGTGCCAGCAGCCTACGGGACAGGGCGAGGGGAAACACCATATATTTT; CDR3 protein: CASSLRDRARGNTIYF
D gene: -; J gene: TRBJ2-2; clone size: -; V gene: TRBV5-1; CDR3 DNA: TGCGCCAGCAGCTCGGCGACAGGCGCGAACACCGGGGAGCTGTTTTTT; CDR3 protein: CASSSATGANTGELFF
D gene: TRBD2; J gene: TRBJ2-1; clone size: -; V gene: TRBV5-4; CDR3 DNA: TGTGCCAGCAGCCCGGGACTAGCGGGGGGACCGGCGGTCTTC; CDR3 protein: CASSPGLAGGPAVF
D gene: -; J gene: TRBJ1-1; clone size: -; V gene: TRBV29-1; CDR3 DNA: TGCAGCGTTGTTGTCATGAACACTGAAGCTTTCTTT; CDR3 protein: CSVVVMNTEAFF
D gene: TRBD1; J gene: TRBJ1-2; clone size: -; V gene: TRBV6-6; CDR3 DNA: TGTGCCAGCAGTTCTCCGGGACAGGGGGCAGGTTATGGCTACACCTTC; CDR3 protein: CASSSPGQGAGYGYTF
D gene: -; J gene: TRBJ2-1; clone size: -; V gene: TRBV3-1/TRBV3-2; CDR3 DNA: TGTGCCAGCAGCCTTGGGGGGGCCCCGTTCTTC; CDR3 protein: CASSLGGAPFF
D gene: -; J gene: TRBJ2-5; clone size: -; V gene: TRBV29-1; CDR3 DNA: TGCAGCGTTATTCCCAGGGAGACCCAGTACTTC; CDR3 protein: CSVIPRETQYF
D gene: TRBD1; J gene: TRBJ2-1; clone size: -; V gene: TRBV5-8; CDR3 DNA: TGTGCCAGCAGCATACGACAGGGGATAGGTGAGCAGTTCTTC; CDR3 protein: CASSIRQGIGEQFF
D gene: TRBD1; J gene: TRBJ1-1; clone size: -; V gene: TRBV2; CDR3 DNA: TGTGCCAGCAGTCCGGACAGGGAAACTGAAGCTTTCTTT; CDR3 protein: CASSPDRETEAFF
D gene: -; J gene: TRBJ1-5; clone size: -; V gene: TRBV6-5; CDR3 DNA: TGTGCCAGCAGTTACTCGTGGCAGGGCAATCAGCCCCAGCATTTT; CDR3 protein: CASSYSWQGNQPQHF
D gene: TRBD1; J gene: TRBJ1-4; clone size: -; V gene: TRBV7-2; CDR3 DNA: TGTGCCAGCAGCTTATTTTCGACAGGGAATGAAAAACTGTTTTTT; CDR3 protein: CASSLFSTGNEKLFF
D gene: TRBD2; J gene: TRBJ2-3; clone size: few; V gene: TRBV4-3; CDR3 DNA: TGCGCCAGCAGCCAAGATCAGACTAGCGGGAGTAAGTATTTT; CDR3 protein: CASSQDQTSGSKYF
D gene: -; J gene: TRBJ1-5; clone size: -; V gene: TRBV5-8; CDR3 DNA: TGTGCCAGCAGCTTGCGGGGGGCCGGGAATCAGCCCCAGCATTTT; CDR3 protein: CASSLRGAGNQPQHF
D gene: TRBD1; J gene: TRBJ1-6; clone size: few; V gene: TRBV5-1; CDR3 DNA: TGCGCCAGCAGCTTGGAGACAGGGGCTTCTTCACCCCTCCACTTT; CDR3 protein: CASSLETGASSPLHF
D gene: -; J gene: TRBJ2-7; clone size: once; V gene: TRBV13; CDR3 DNA: TGTGCCAGCAGCCCCCCGGCAGGGGGGTCTGGCGAGCAGTACTTC; CDR3 protein: CASSPPAGGSGEQYF
D gene: -; J gene: TRBJ1-6; clone size: -; V gene: TRBV25-1; CDR3 DNA: TGTGCCAGCAGTGTAAGGGAGTCGCATTCACCCCTCCACTTT; CDR3 protein: CASSVRESHSPLHF
D gene: -; J gene: TRBJ2-6; clone size: -; V gene: TRBV6-5; CDR3 DNA: TGTGCCAGCAGACCAACAGGGTCTGGGGCCAACGTCCTGACTTTC; CDR3 protein: CASRPTGSGANVLTF
D gene: TRBD2; J gene: TRBJ2-5; clone size: -; V gene: TRBV30; CDR3 DNA: TGTGCCTGGAGTAGGAGTAGCGGGGGGAGGGACCAGTACTTC; CDR3 protein: CAWSRSSGGRDQYF
D gene: TRBD1; J gene: TRBJ1-1; clone size: -; V gene: TRBV5-4; CDR3 DNA: TGTGCCAGCAGCGTCCCGACAGGGGAGCGCACTGAAGCTTTCTTT; CDR3 protein: CASSVPTGERTEAFF
D gene: TRBD1; J gene: TRBJ2-1; clone size: -; V gene: TRBV9; CDR3 DNA: TGTGCCAGCAGCGTAGATAGGACAGGGGGATTTGAGGACAATGAGCAGTTCTTC; CDR3 protein: CASSVDRTGGFEDNEQFF
D gene: TRBD1; J gene: TRBJ2-3; clone size: -; V gene: TRBV4-3; CDR3 DNA: TGCGCCAGCAGCCAGGGGACAGGGGGCACAGATACGCAGTATTTT; CDR3 protein: CASSQGTGGTDTQYF
D gene: TRBD1; J gene: TRBJ1-3; clone size: few; V gene: TRBV15; CDR3 DNA: TGTGCCACCAGCAGAGGCTCGACAGGGGTTGATAACACCATATATTTT; CDR3 protein: CATSRGSTGVDNTIYF
D gene: -; J gene: TRBJ1-3; clone size: -; V gene: TRBV5-5; CDR3 DNA: TGTGCCAGCAGCTTGTTGGACTTCGGCTCTGGAAACACCATATATTTT; CDR3 protein: CASSLLDFGSGNTIYF
D gene: TRBD1; J gene: TRBJ1-1; clone size: -; V gene: TRBV18; CDR3 DNA: TGTGCCAGCTCACCTCTGGACAGGGGCAACACTGAAGCTTTCTTT; CDR3 protein: CASSPLDRGNTEAFF
D gene: -; J gene: TRBJ1-3; clone size: -; V gene: TRBV5-4; CDR3 DNA: TGTGCCAGCAGCAATAGAAATACTGGAAACACCATATATTTT; CDR3 protein: CASSNRNTGNTIYF
D gene: -; J gene: TRBJ1-5; clone size: -; V gene: TRBV11-3; CDR3 DNA: TGTGCCAGCAGCTTAGATGGTCGGGGTCCGTATAGCAATCAGCCCCAGCATTTT; CDR3 protein: CASSLDGRGPYSNQPQHF
D gene: -; J gene: TRBJ1-1; clone size: -; V gene: TRBV21-1; CDR3 DNA: TGTGCCACCCCAGGGGAGGGATACACTGAAGCTTTCTTT; CDR3 protein: CATPGEGYTEAFF
D gene: TRBD1; J gene: TRBJ1-1; clone size: -; V gene: TRBV5-4; CDR3 DNA: TGTGCCAGCAGCATACAGGGGATGAACACTGAAGCTTTCTTT; CDR3 protein: CASSIQGMNTEAFF
D gene: -; J gene: TRBJ1-2; clone size: -; V gene: TRBV29-1; CDR3 DNA: TGCAGCGCCGCACAGACAGGAGCGAAGGGCTACACCTTC; CDR3 protein: CSAAQTGAKGYTF
D gene: -; J gene: TRBJ1-2; clone size: -; V gene: TRBV24-1; CDR3 DNA: TGTGCCACCAGTGACGAACTCTATGGCTACACCTTC; CDR3 protein: CATSDELYGYTF
D gene: -; J gene: TRBJ1-5; clone size: -; V gene: TRBV18; CDR3 DNA: TGTGCCAGCTCACCGGGGGGGAGGGGCGCGATGAGCAATCAGCCCCAGCATTTT; CDR3 protein: CASSPGGRGAMSNQPQHF
D gene: TRBD1; J gene: TRBJ1-4; clone size: -; V gene: TRBV6-6; CDR3 DNA: TGTGCCAGCAGTTGGACAGGGGGTTATGTTAATGAAAAACTGTTTTTT; CDR3 protein: CASSWTGGYVNEKLFF
D gene: TRBD1; J gene: TRBJ1-5; clone size: -; V gene: TRBV5-1; CDR3 DNA: TGCGCCAGCAGCATGGGACAGGGCAATCAGCCCCAGCATTTT; CDR3 protein: CASSMGQGNQPQHF
D gene: TRBD2; J gene: TRBJ2-2; clone size: few; V gene: TRBV11-2; CDR3 DNA: TGTGCCAGCAGCGATGGACTAGCTCGAGACGGGGAGCTGTTTTTT; CDR3 protein: CASSDGLARDGELFF
D gene: -; J gene: TRBJ2-2; clone size: -; V gene: TRBV7-6; CDR3 DNA: TGTGCCAGCAGCTTTGACAGGTTCTCACCCGGGGAGCTGTTTTTT; CDR3 protein: CASSFDRFSPGELFF
D gene: TRBD1; J gene: TRBJ2-3; clone size: -; V gene: TRBV30; CDR3 DNA: TGTGCCTGGACTGACCGGACAGGGAGAACAGATACGCAGTATTTT; CDR3 protein: CAWTDRTGRTDTQYF
D gene: -; J gene: TRBJ1-4; clone size: -; V gene: TRBV2; CDR3 DNA: TGTGCCAGCAATCGGGGGGCGGGTGAAAAACTGTTTTTT; CDR3 protein: CASNRGAGEKLFF
D gene: TRBD2; J gene: TRBJ2-3; clone size: -; V gene: TRBV6-5; CDR3 DNA: TGTGCCAGCAGTACCAGCGGGGGCACAGATACGCAGTATTTT; CDR3 protein: CASSTSGGTDTQYF
D gene: -; J gene: TRBJ1-6; clone size: -; V gene: TRBV2; CDR3 DNA: TGTGCCAGCAGTTGGGAGGGTAGCTCCTATAATTCACCCCTCCACTTT; CDR3 protein: CASSWEGSSYNSPLHF
D gene: -; J gene: TRBJ2-2; clone size: -; V gene: TRBV30; CDR3 DNA: TGTGCCTGGAGTGTATTGACAGCCCTGCCCACCGGGGAGCTGTTTTTT; CDR3 protein: CAWSVLTALPTGELFF
D gene: -; J gene: TRBJ1-4; clone size: -; V gene: TRBV6-5; CDR3 DNA: TGTGCCAGCAGTTTGACAGGATTCCCCGAAAAACTGTTTTTT; CDR3 protein: CASSLTGFPEKLFF